The following is a T cell receptor (beta chain) sequence with its context. Original handling: Estimated nucleated cell counts came from reference gene primer amplification. TCRdb keeps only in-frame clones here, not all; method: immunoSEQ multiplex PCR. The V and J calls and clone size are taken from that table; D and trimming were inferred from the DNA. The table lists around 140,000 clones, approximately 90% of them singletons. The sample comes from a study of blood T cell repertoires in COVID-19. About the research overall: Samples representing acute and convalescent COVID-19 were sourced from the United States, Italy and Spain.

The ends were cut back, 0 bases at V and 1 base at J, with 10 bases in the middle. The CDR3 is 15 residues long. The germline V gene has CDR1 SNHLY and CDR2 FYNNEI. This rearrangement joins TRBV2 to TRBJ2-7; D possibly corresponds to TRBD2 (6 bases). This receptor was taken from a woman between 45 and 60 years old with acute or convalescent COVID-19. The sample was peripheral blood. Here the CDR3 DNA reads TGTGCCAGCAGTGAAGCCGGGACTGGTTCCTACGAGCAGTACTTC. Protein product: CASSEAGTGSYEQYF.